Described below is a single T cell receptor beta chain sequence and its context. This specimen belongs to a study of blood T cell repertoires in COVID-19. The wider study: COVID-19 samples collected from the United States, Italy and Spain covered acute and convalescent phases.

The CDR3 has 14 residues. Germline CDR1 is SNHLY and CDR2 is FYNNEI. V dropped 7 bases and J dropped 8; count of bases not matched to a gene: 5. Clones were sequenced by immunoSEQ multiplex PCR, and TCRdb holds only the in-frame ones, with some missing. The sample includes approximately 200,000 clones, 88% of them seen just once. The source of this sequence is a man aged 65 to 79 with acute or convalescent COVID-19. The chain carries TRBV2 and TRBJ2-1, with 13 bases aligning to TRBD2. Sequencing was done on a sample of peripheral blood. The CDR3 DNA sequence: TGTGCCAGCAATGGACTAGCGGGAGTTGATGAGCAGTTCTTC. Its translation is CASNGLAGVDEQFF.